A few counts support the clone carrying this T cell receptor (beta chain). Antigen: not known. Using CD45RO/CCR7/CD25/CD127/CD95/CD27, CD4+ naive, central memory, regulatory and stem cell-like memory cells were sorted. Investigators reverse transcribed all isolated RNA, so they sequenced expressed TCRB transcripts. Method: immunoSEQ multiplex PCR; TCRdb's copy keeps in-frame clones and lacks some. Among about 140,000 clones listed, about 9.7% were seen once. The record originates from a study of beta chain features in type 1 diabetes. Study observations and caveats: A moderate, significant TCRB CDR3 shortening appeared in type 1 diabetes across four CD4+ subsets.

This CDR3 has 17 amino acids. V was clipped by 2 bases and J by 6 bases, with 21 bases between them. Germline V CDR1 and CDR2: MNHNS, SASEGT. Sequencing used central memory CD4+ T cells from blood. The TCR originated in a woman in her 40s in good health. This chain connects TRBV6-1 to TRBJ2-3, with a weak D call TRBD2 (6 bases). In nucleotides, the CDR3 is TGTGCCAGCAGTGAACAGCCAGGGAGGCACAGAGGGGATACGCAGTATTTT. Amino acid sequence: CASSEQPGRHRGDTQYF.